One sample yielded the 12 T cell receptor beta chains listed below, sequenced in a study of cytomegalovirus exposure and HLA in healthy donors. Vbeta (60) and Jbeta (13) primers were used in the PCR. Assay used: immunoSEQ multiplex PCR; TCRdb lists only in-frame clones, some missing. The sample shows over 150,000 clones, about 80% of them seen only once. The sequencing input was PBMCs. Source of these receptors: a man aged 18-30 years in good health and CMV-seronegative.

This clone appeared a few times. The V call is TRBV19, the J call TRBJ2-7; weak D call: TRBD1 (6 bases). Per germline, CDR1 LNHDA and CDR2 SQIVND (reference sequence). Trimming cost V 1 base and J 4 bases, with 11 bases left between them. The CDR3 runs to 14 residues. CDR3: CASSIVAGAYEQYF. The CDR3 coding sequence is TGTGCCAGTAGTATAGTTGCAGGGGCGTACGAGCAGTACTTC.

The chain carries TRBV7-8 and TRBJ2-7; TRBD1 matches 8 bases. Germline-derived CDR1 and CDR2 are SGHVS and FQNEAQ. V shed 5 bases, J shed 4 bases, and the junction held 10 bases outside the gene matches. This CDR3 has 15 amino acids. CDR3 sequence reads: CASSNTRTGRYEQYF. Here the CDR3 DNA reads TGTGCCAGCAGCAACACCCGGACAGGGAGATACGAGCAGTACTTC.

The V call is TRBV10-3, the J call TRBJ1-5, with 8 bases that match TRBD1. The germline V gene has CDR1 ENHRY and CDR2 SYGVKD. The CDR3 runs 15 residues. V was pared by 0 bases and J by 11 bases, with 9 bases of the junction left unmatched. The CDR3 coding sequence is TGTGCCATCAGTGAGTCTACAGGGGGGTCGTCAGCCCAGCATTTT. This encodes CAISESTGGSSAQHF.

This chain links TRBV6-5 with TRBJ2-7; possible D gene TRBD2, 5 bases. The CDR3 is made up of 14 amino acids. Germline-derived CDR1 and CDR2 are MNHEY and SVGAGI. The germline V and J ends were trimmed by 0 bases and 0 bases, with 6 bases remaining between them. As DNA, the CDR3 is TGTGCCAGCAGTTACTCGACTATCTCCTACGAGCAGTACTTC. Amino acid sequence: CASSYSTISYEQYF.

The rearrangement links TRBV6-1 to TRBJ2-3; D is perhaps TRBD2 (6 bases). Deletions cut 7 bases from V and 6 bases from J, with 17 bases between. The length of the CDR3 is 14 residues. Germline CDR1 reads MNHNS; CDR2 reads SASEGT. CDR3 residues: CASTLAAAGDTQYF. CDR3 bases: TGTGCCAGCACCCTGGCCGCGGCGGGGGATACGCAGTATTTT.

The rearrangement uses TRBV15 and TRBJ2-2; TRBD1 matches 7 bases. This CDR3 is built from 14 residues. Germline-derived CDR1 and CDR2 are LNHNV and YYDKDF (reference sequence). Losses at the gene ends were 5 bases for V and 5 bases for J; bases not matched to a gene: 5. The CDR3 region is CATSFLQGTGELFF. The CDR3 DNA follows: TGTGCCACCAGCTTTTTACAGGGGACCGGGGAGCTGTTTTTT. Variable domain in full (rest from reference TRBV15 and TRBJ2-2): DAMVIQNPRYQVTQFGKPVTLSCSQTLNHNVMYWYQQKSSQAPKLLFHYYDKDFNNEADTPDNFQSRRPNTSFCFLDIRSPGLGDTAMYLCATSFLQGTGELFFGEGSRLTVL.

This chain uses TRBV9 with TRBJ2-1; weak D call: TRBD1 (6 bases). The CDR3 consists of 15 residues. Germline assignment: CDR1 SGDLS and CDR2 YYNGEE. With 4 bases removed from V and 6 bases from J, the gap between germline ends came to 17 bases. CDR3 residues: CASSQGGVWGNEQFF. The CDR3 DNA is TGTGCCAGCAGCCAAGGGGGAGTTTGGGGCAATGAGCAGTTCTTC.

This clone appeared a few times. Distinct nucleotide sequences in the sample also encode this CDR3. The chain employs TRBV5-1 and TRBJ1-4, with D tentatively TRBD1 (5 bases). CDR3 length equals 13 residues. Germline loops: CDR1 SGHRS, CDR2 YFSETQ. Trimming left V 0 bases short and J 8 bases short, with 8 bases between. The CDR3 sequence: CASSLARGEKLFF. The CDR3 nucleotides read TGCGCCAGCAGCTTGGCACGGGGGGAAAAACTGTTTTTT.

The rearrangement uses TRBV5-4 and TRBJ1-4, with a possible D match to TRBD1 (6 bases). Germline-derived CDR1 and CDR2 are SGHNT and YYREEE (reference sequence). The V and J ends lost 5 bases and 8 bases respectively, with 16 bases between them. This CDR3 is 14 amino acids long. CDR3 amino acids: CASRRGGAEEKLFF. CDR3 sequence (DNA): TGTGCCAGCAGGAGGGGGGGGGCGGAGGAAAAACTGTTTTTT.

The CDR3 protein is CATSRDPSYNSPLHF. CDR3 coding DNA: TGTGCCACCAGCAGAGATCCATCCTATAATTCACCCCTCCACTTT. This chain connects TRBV15 to TRBJ1-6; D not certain. Germline V gene sequence: CDR1 LNHNV, CDR2 YYDKDF (reference sequence). This CDR3 is 15 amino acids long. V was trimmed by 0 bases and J by 1 base, leaving 4 bases between them.

The genes are TRBV27 and TRBJ2-3, with a tentative D call TRBD2 (5 bases). Germline loops: CDR1 MNHEY, CDR2 SMNVEV (reference sequence). This CDR3 comprises 13 residues. With 6 bases removed from V and 1 base from J, the gap between germline ends came to 8 bases. CDR3 residues: CASSPEGTDTQYF. The CDR3 bases are TGTGCCAGCAGCCCGGAGGGCACAGATACGCAGTATTTT.

The chain recombines TRBV5-4 with TRBJ1-4; 7 bases match TRBD1. V gave up 4 bases and J gave up 8 bases; unmatched junction bases: 8. Germline CDR1 and CDR2: SGHNT and YYREEE (reference sequence). This CDR3 comprises 14 residues. CDR3 coding DNA: TGTGCCAGCAGCCCCAGGGGGTCGGAGGAAAAACTGTTTTTT. It translates to CASSPRGSEEKLFF.